This TCR beta chain was identified in a study of T-cell reconstitution after alpha-beta-depleted transplantation in children. The CDR3 contains 14 residues. The junction had 10 bases not matched to a gene; V was cut back by 6 bases and J by 7 bases. Unique molecular identifiers tagged the TCRbeta library. TCRdb ran MiXCR on the PCR reads and lists one entry per CDR3 protein. The sample consists of about 200,000 distinct CDR3 sequences, approximately 15% of them appearing once. This clonotype was found many times. The sequences come from PBMCs from the stem cell graft donor, collected from the stem cell graft. The origin of this receptor is a human donor who donated a stem cell graft to a child with acute lymphoblastic leukemia. This chain uses TRBV12-3 or TRBV12-4 with TRBJ1-2, with 8 bases aligning to TRBD1. The DNA for the CDR3 is TGTGCCAGCAGCATAGACAGGGGTAAATCTGGCTACACCTTC. The encoded protein is CASSIDRGKSGYTF.